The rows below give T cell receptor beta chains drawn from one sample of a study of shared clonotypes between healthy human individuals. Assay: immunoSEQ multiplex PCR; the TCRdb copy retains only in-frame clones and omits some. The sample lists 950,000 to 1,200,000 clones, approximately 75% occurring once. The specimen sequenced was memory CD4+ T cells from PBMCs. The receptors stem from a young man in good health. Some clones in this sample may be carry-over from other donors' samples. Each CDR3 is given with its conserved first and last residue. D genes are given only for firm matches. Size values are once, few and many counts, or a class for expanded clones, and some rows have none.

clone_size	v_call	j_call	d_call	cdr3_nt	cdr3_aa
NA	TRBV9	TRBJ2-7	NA	TGTGCCAGCAGCGCCCACCTGAGCCCAGCCTACGAGCAGTACTTC	CASSAHLSPAYEQYF
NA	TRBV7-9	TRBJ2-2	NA	TGTGCCAGCAGAATTGGGGCCACCGGGGAGCTGTTTTTT	CASRIGATGELFF
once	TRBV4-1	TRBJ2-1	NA	TGCGCCAGCAGCCTGGGACTGGGTAGCTCCTACAATGAGCAGTTCTTC	CASSLGLGSSYNEQFF
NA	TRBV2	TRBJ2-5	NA	TGTGCCAGCAGTCAGACAGGCCCCGAGACCCAGTACTTC	CASSQTGPETQYF
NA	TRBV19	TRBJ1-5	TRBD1	TGTGCCAGTAGGAGACAGGGTAGCAATCAGCCCCAGCATTTT	CASRRQGSNQPQHF
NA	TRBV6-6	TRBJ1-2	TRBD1	TGTGCCAGCGGGACAGGGGATCTAAAACCGGGCTACACCTTC	CASGTGDLKPGYTF
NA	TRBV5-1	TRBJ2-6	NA	TGCGCCAGCAGCTCTGCTGGGGCCAACGTCCTGACTTTC	CASSSAGANVLTF
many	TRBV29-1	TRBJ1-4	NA	TGCAGCGCTGCGGGGAGGGGGGAAGTTGAAAAACTGTTTTTT	CSAAGRGEVEKLFF
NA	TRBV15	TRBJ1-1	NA	TGTGCCACCAAACAAAAGGACAGGAACACTGAAGCTTTCTTT	CATKQKDRNTEAFF
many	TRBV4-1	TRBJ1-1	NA	TGCGCCAGCAGCCAGGGACACACGAACACTGAAGCTTTCTTT	CASSQGHTNTEAFF
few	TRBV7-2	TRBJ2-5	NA	TGTGCCAGCAGCCGCAGGGCGTTAAGTTTAGAGACCCAGTACTTC	CASSRRALSLETQYF
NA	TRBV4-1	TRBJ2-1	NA	TGCGCCAGCAGCCCAGGGGTCTCACTATCCCACAATGAGCAGTTCTTC	CASSPGVSLSHNEQFF
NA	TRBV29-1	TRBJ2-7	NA	TGCAGCGTGACCCCCGGGAGTCCCTACGAGCAGTACTTC	CSVTPGSPYEQYF
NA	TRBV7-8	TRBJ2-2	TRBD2	TGTGCCAGCAGCTTAGTTCCTCTAGCGGGAGGCCCTGGGGAGCTGTTTTTT	CASSLVPLAGGPGELFF
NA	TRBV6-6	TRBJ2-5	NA	TGTGCCAGCAGCCTGGACATGCGGGAGACCCAGTACTTC	CASSLDMRETQYF
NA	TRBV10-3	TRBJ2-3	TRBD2	TGTGCCATCAGTGAGAAGACTAGCGGGAGCACAGATACGCAGTATTTT	CAISEKTSGSTDTQYF
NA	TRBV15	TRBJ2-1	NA	TGTGCCACCAGCAGAGATCGCGGCGGGCTCTCCTACAATGAGCAGTTCTTC	CATSRDRGGLSYNEQFF
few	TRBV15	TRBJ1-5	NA	TGTGCCACCCAAGGTCAGGGGAGAGATCAGCCCCAGCATTTT	CATQGQGRDQPQHF
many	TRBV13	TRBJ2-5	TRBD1	TGTGCCAGCAGCTTAATCGGGACAGCCCAGTACTTC	CASSLIGTAQYF
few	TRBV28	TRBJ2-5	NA	TGTGCCAGCAGTTTAGGGAGTCAGGAGACCCAGTACTTC	CASSLGSQETQYF
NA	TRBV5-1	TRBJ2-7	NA	TGCGCCAGCACCGATCTCCGAGCCGGGCCTCCCTACGAGCAGTACTTC	CASTDLRAGPPYEQYF
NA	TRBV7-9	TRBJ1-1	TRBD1	TGTGCCAGCAGCTGGGACAGGACCACTGAAGCTTTCTTT	CASSWDRTTEAFF
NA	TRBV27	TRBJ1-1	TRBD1	TGTGCCAGCAGGGACAGGGGCACTGAAGCTTTCTTT	CASRDRGTEAFF
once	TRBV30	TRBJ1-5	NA	TGTGCCTGGAGTGCTTTGGGGTATAGCAATCAGCCCCAGCATTTT	CAWSALGYSNQPQHF
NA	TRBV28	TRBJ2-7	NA	TGTGCCAGCAGCCTAACCCGGAAGGGGGGCGAGCAGTACTTC	CASSLTRKGGEQYF
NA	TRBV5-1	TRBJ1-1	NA	TGCGCCAGCAGCCCCCAGGTAGAGGGACTTCCCCCTTTCTTT	CASSPQVEGLPPFF
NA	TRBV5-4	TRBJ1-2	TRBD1	TGTGCCAGTACGACAGGGAACTATGGCTACACCTTC	CASTTGNYGYTF
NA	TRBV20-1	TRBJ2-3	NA	TGCGGCACCCAGGCAGATACGCAGTATTTT	CGTQADTQYF
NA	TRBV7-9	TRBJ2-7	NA	TGTGCCAGCAGCGCTACCCAGGGTCCCTACGAGCAGTACTTC	CASSATQGPYEQYF
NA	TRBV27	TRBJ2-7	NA	TGTGCCAGCAGTCCAAGGGACGCTACCTCCTACGAGCAGTACTTC	CASSPRDATSYEQYF
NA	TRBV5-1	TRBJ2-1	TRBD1	TGCGCCAGCAGCTCGAGTAGCGCCGGGACAGTGGACAAGCAGTTCTTC	CASSSSSAGTVDKQFF
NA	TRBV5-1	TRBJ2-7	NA	TGCGCCAGCAGCTTCGGGGTACAGTCCTACGAGCAGTACTTC	CASSFGVQSYEQYF
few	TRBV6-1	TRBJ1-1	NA	TGTGCCAGCAGTGAAGCCGTGGGAGAGGCTTTCTTT	CASSEAVGEAFF
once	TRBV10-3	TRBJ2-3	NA	TGTGCCATCAGTGTAGCCGGGGACACAGATACGCAGTATTTT	CAISVAGDTDTQYF
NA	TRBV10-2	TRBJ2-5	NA	TGCGCCACCGGGACTCAATGGGAGACCCAGTACTTC	CATGTQWETQYF
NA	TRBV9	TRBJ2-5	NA	TGTGCCAGCAGCGTAGGTCAGCAGATCGAGACCCAGTACTTC	CASSVGQQIETQYF
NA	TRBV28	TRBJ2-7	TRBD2	TGTGCCAGCAGGACGACTAGCGTCTACGAGCAGTACTTC	CASRTTSVYEQYF
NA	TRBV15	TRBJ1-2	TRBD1	TGTGCCACCAGCAGCGACCGGGACAGATTCTATGGCTACACCTTC	CATSSDRDRFYGYTF
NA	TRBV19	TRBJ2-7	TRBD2	TGTGCCAGTAAACTAGCGGGCACCTACGAGCAGTACTTC	CASKLAGTYEQYF
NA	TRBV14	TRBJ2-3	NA	TGTGCCAGCAGCGGCGGCACAGATACGCAGTATTTT	CASSGGTDTQYF
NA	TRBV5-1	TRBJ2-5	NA	TGCGCCAGCAGCTTGCAGGGGTATGAGACCCAGTACTTC	CASSLQGYETQYF
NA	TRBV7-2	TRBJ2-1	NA	TGTGCCAGCAGCTTAGCGATCAAGCGAGATGAGCAGTTCTTC	CASSLAIKRDEQFF
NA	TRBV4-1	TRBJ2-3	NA	TGCGCCAGCACTCCTAGAGACACAGATACGCAGTATTTT	CASTPRDTDTQYF
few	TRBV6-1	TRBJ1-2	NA	TGTGCCAGCAGTGAGGCCTGGAGAGGGGACTATGGCTACACCTTC	CASSEAWRGDYGYTF